What follows describes a single T cell receptor (beta chain). This clone's antigen is unknown. Base-call qualities are not available, and no considerably larger clone is one nucleotide away. The sample originates from a study of blood T cell repertoires in COVID-19 (dated by TCRdb to about 2020). Regarding the research as a whole: Collaborator samples came from the United States, Italy and Spain and covered acute and convalescent phases of COVID-19. Subjects who had been exposed to COVID-19, were actively infected with it, or had recovered from it provided the deeply sampled blood TCRbeta repertoires that made up the dataset. Where available, HLA class I and class II types were obtained from metadata supplied by the sample provider rather than from assay-based typing. Sample metadata almost always included a de-identified subject ID, COVID-19 status, age in years and sex. The prospective study material was composed of cDNA or gDNA derived from T cells, B-cell-depleted T cells, or PBMCs. The samples were drawn from two sources: the first 160 participants of the ongoing ImmuneRACE study, and 1,000 to 1,500 subjects contributed by 6 global collaborators. The repertoires were released in a freely available public database intended as a resource for research on the immune response to SARS-CoV-2. Study-wide findings and limitations: The amount of clinical and demographic metadata varied by source and participant and was provided uncurated.

The germline V gene (reference sequence) provides CDR1 LGHDT and CDR2 YNNKEL. Ends trimmed: V by 4 bases, J by 4 bases; bases unmatched to a gene: 9. The CDR3 starts with the cysteine, ends with the phenylalanine, and has 17 residues. Here the CDR3 DNA is all that survives: 51 bases in frame from base 1. TCRbeta CDR3 regions were amplified from genomic DNA by means of the immunoSEQ Assay, a bias-controlled multiplex PCR. As for the authors' bioinformatics: The number of nucleated cells in each sample was estimated from the amplification of reference gene primers within the assay. To quantify the absolute abundance of each unique TCRbeta CDR3 rearrangement, sequence reads were collapsed and filtered. For each sample, productive Simpson clonality was calculated as the square root of Simpson's diversity index across productive rearrangements. The immuneACCESS repertoire file appears here via TCRdb, limited to in-frame rearrangements. These files lack a portion of the clones; in checked studies, under half of the deficit traces to unresolved V genes, and the cause of the others is not known. V and J calls and clone size are copied from that table; D and trimming were computed from the DNA. This sample lists more than 110,000 clones; 84% were detected once. The ten largest make up approximately 1.8% of the sample.

In the prospective study, participants were about 18 to 95 years old, resided in 25 or so geographic areas of the United States, and were enrolled through a virtual design. In the prospective study, participants were assigned to cohorts based on the clinical history participants reported in a screening survey and a study questionnaire. Exposed participants had been in contact, within 2 weeks of entering the study, with a person who had a PCR-confirmed or clinician-diagnosed case of COVID-19. In the prospective study, whole blood, serum and a nasopharyngeal or oropharyngeal swab were collected from each participant by mobile phlebotomists. Additional blood draws and questionnaires over an approximately 2-month period could optionally be provided by prospective study participants. Before DNA extraction, prospective study blood samples were shipped either frozen or at room temperature.

The sample taken for sequencing was PBMCs or T cells enriched from blood (not recorded which). The chain is made from TRBV3-1 (or the pseudogene TRBV3-2) and TRBJ2-1; TRBD2 matches 11 bases in the middle. The TCR was taken from a woman aged 18-29 years who had been exposed to COVID-19. The CDR3 reads as follows: CASSLYLAGGLYNEQFF. In nucleotides, the sequence is TGTGCCAGCAGCCTCTACCTAGCGGGAGGTCTTTACAATGAGCAGTTCTTC.